What follows are 16 T cell receptor beta chains derived from one specimen sequenced in a study of shared clonotypes between healthy human individuals. TCRdb keeps only in-frame clones here, not all; method: immunoSEQ multiplex PCR. The sample records some 900,000 clones, approximately 80% being singletons. Source material: memory CD4+ T cells sorted from blood. Subset specified: CD45RA-negative fraction. These receptors all stem from a young man in good health.

The J gene is TRBJ2-3, the V gene TRBV5-1; 13 positions match TRBD2. The CDR3 sequence is 15 residues long. Germline CDR1 is SGHRS and CDR2 is YFSETQ. V trimming: 1 base; J trimming: 4 bases; junction bases outside the gene matches: 0. The CDR3 here is CASSLTSGRADTQYF. In nucleotides, the CDR3 is TGCGCCAGCAGCTTGACTAGCGGGAGGGCAGATACGCAGTATTTT.

A single count supports this clone. The chain is built from TRBV18 and TRBJ2-3; D gene ambiguous. The CDR3 length is 13 residues. Germline assignment: CDR1 KGHSH and CDR2 LQKENI. The ends were cut back, 2 bases at V and 2 bases at J, with 5 bases in the middle. The CDR3 DNA is TGTGCCAGCTCACCAACGTACACAGATACGCAGTATTTT. This codes for CASSPTYTDTQYF. Complete variable domain (other parts from reference TRBV18 and TRBJ2-3): NAGVMQNPRHLVRRRGQEARLRCSPMKGHSHVYWYRQLPEEGLKFMVYLQKENIIDESGMPKERFSAEFPKEGPSILRIQQVVRGDSAAYFCASSPTYTDTQYFGPGTRLTVL.

The chain has TRBV5-1 and TRBJ2-5, with 9 bases matching TRBD2. Germline CDR1 and CDR2: SGHRS and YFSETQ. CDR3 length: 16 amino acids. With 0 bases clipped from V and 1 base from J, the junction kept 4 bases outside the gene matches. CDR3 in DNA: TGCGCCAGCAGCTTGGTTCCTAGCGGGACCCAAGAGACCCAGTACTTC. This sequence encodes CASSLVPSGTQETQYF. The variable domain in full, with the rest retrieved from reference TRBV5-1 and TRBJ2-5, is KAGVTQTPRYLIKTRGQQVTLSCSPISGHRSVSWYQQTPGQGLQFLFEYFSETQRNKGNFPGRFSGRQFSNSRSEMNVSTLELGDSALYLCASSLVPSGTQETQYFGPGTRLLVL.

In this sample, this clone turned up many times. V is TRBV5-1 and J is TRBJ2-7; D unclear. Germline values: CDR1 SGHRS, CDR2 YFSETQ. V was cut by 4 bases and J by 5 bases, with 22 bases left in between. The CDR3 loop spans 16 amino acids. The chain's CDR3 is CASSVSSDPKTHEQYF. CDR3 nucleotides: TGCGCCAGCAGCGTTTCATCGGACCCAAAGACCCACGAGCAGTACTTC.

The chain employs TRBV28 and TRBJ2-7; the D is unclear. Germline loops: CDR1 MDHEN, CDR2 SYDVKM. The CDR3 is 11 residues long. V shed 6 bases and J shed 4 bases, with 7 bases lying between them. The DNA for the CDR3 is TGTGCCAGCAGCAATATTTACGAGCAGTACTTC. This encodes CASSNIYEQYF. The full variable domain, with the rest looked up from reference TRBV28 and TRBJ2-7, is DVKVTQSSRYLVKRTGEKVFLECVQDMDHENMFWYRQDPGLGLRLIYFSYDVKMKEKGDIPEGYSVSREKKERFSLILESASTNQTSMYLCASSNIYEQYFGPGTRLTVT.

This chain joins TRBV7-9 and TRBJ1-2; possibly TRBD1 for D (5 bases). The germline gives CDR1 SEHNR, CDR2 FQNEAQ (reference sequence). The V end was cut by 1 base, the J end by 1 base, with 10 bases between. CDR3 length: 15 amino acids. CDR3 nucleotides: TGTGCCAGCAGCTTAGGGGACGGGAATAACTATGGCTACACCTTC. This gives the protein CASSLGDGNNYGYTF.

The rearrangement uses TRBV19 and TRBJ1-1; D is unresolved. The V gene lost 1 base and the J gene lost 1 base, with 4 bases spanning the gap. Germline values: CDR1 LNHDA, CDR2 SQIVND (reference sequence). The CDR3 consists of 13 residues. For the CDR3, the DNA is TGTGCCAGTAGTATAGTGGCGAACACTGAAGCTTTCTTT. It specifies CASSIVANTEAFF.

The J gene is TRBJ2-5, the V gene TRBV29-1; 8 nucleotides agree with TRBD1. The CDR3 has 15 amino acids. CDR1 is SQVTM, CDR2 ANQGSEA, per germline. V shed 3 bases, J shed 7 bases, and the junction held 13 bases outside the gene matches. In DNA, the CDR3 is TGCAGCGTTGACCAGAGGACAGGGATGGGGGGGACCCAGTACTTC. Translation gives CSVDQRTGMGGTQYF.

Only one count was recorded for this clone. The chain carries TRBV11-2 and TRBJ2-7, with no clear D. Germline loops: CDR1 SGHAT, CDR2 FQNNGV. CDR3 length: 12 amino acids. V lost 5 bases, J lost 3 bases, and 8 bases lay in between. CDR3 region: CASSHKDYEQYF. CDR3 DNA sequence: TGTGCCAGCAGCCACAAAGACTACGAGCAGTACTTC.

Written as DNA, the CDR3 is TGTGCCTGGAGTATGGGGTCCGGGGAGCTGTTTTTT. It codes for CAWSMGSGELFF. The genes are TRBV30 and TRBJ2-2; no definite D call. Germline assignment: CDR1 GTSNPN and CDR2 SVGIG (reference sequence). The length of the CDR3 is 12 residues. V was trimmed by 2 bases and J by 6 bases, leaving 7 bases between them. Full variable domain (remainder filled in from reference TRBV30 and TRBJ2-2): SQTIHQWPATLVQPVGSPLSLECTVEGTSNPNLYWYRQAAGRGLQLLFYSVGIGQISSEVPQNLSASRPQDRQFILSSKKLLLSDSGFYLCAWSMGSGELFFGEGSRLTVL.

The chain has TRBV7-6 and TRBJ2-7; possibly TRBD1 for D (6 bases). Trimming removed 1 base from V and 7 bases from J, with 14 bases in between. This CDR3 is 14 amino acids long. The germline V gene has CDR1 SGHVS and CDR2 FNYEAQ. In DNA, the CDR3 is TGTGCCAGCAGCTTAGTTTCAGGGGTGGGTGAGCAGTACTTC. It codes for CASSLVSGVGEQYF. Filled out from reference TRBV7-6 and TRBJ2-7, the complete variable domain reads GAGVSQSPRYKVTKRGQDVALRCDPISGHVSLYWYRQALGQGPEFLTYFNYEAQQDKSGLPNDRFSAERPEGSISTLTIQRTEQRDSAMYRCASSLVSGVGEQYFGPGTRLTVT.

V is TRBV5-4 and J is TRBJ1-1; possibly TRBD1 for D (5 bases). CDR3 length: 15 residues. Germline V CDR1 and CDR2: SGHNT, YYREEE (reference sequence). Trimming stripped 0 bases from V and 0 bases from J, with 9 bases between. CDR3 region: CASSLEGLMNTEAFF. The CDR3 nucleotides are TGTGCCAGCAGCTTGGAGGGGCTGATGAACACTGAAGCTTTCTTT.

The genes are TRBV27 and TRBJ2-1, with D possibly matching TRBD1 (5 bases). CDR3 length equals 13 residues. Germline lookup yields CDR1 MNHEY and CDR2 SMNVEV (reference sequence). Trimming removed 5 bases at V and 7 bases at J, with 12 bases between. This CDR3 reads CASSPTTANEQFF. CDR3 sequence (DNA): TGTGCCAGCAGTCCTACGACAGCTAATGAGCAGTTCTTC.

V is TRBV28 and J is TRBJ1-2; 9 bases line up with TRBD1. The V segment lost 5 bases and the J segment 4 bases; nucleotides outside the gene matches: 8. CDR1 is MDHEN, CDR2 SYDVKM, per germline. The CDR3 consists of 15 residues. The CDR3 sequence: CASSVPGQGVYGYTF. The DNA of the CDR3 is TGTGCCAGCAGTGTCCCGGGACAGGGAGTCTATGGCTACACCTTC.

The chain employs TRBV28 and TRBJ2-7, with a weak D call TRBD1 (5 bases). Trimming removed 5 bases from V and 5 bases from J, with 16 bases in between. In germline, CDR1 is MDHEN, CDR2 SYDVKM. The CDR3 is made up of 14 amino acids. This CDR3 is CASSRKGRFNEQYF. Written as DNA, the CDR3 is TGTGCCAGCAGTAGAAAGGGGCGTTTTAACGAGCAGTACTTC.

The gene calls are TRBV13 and TRBJ2-3; 8 positions match TRBD2. Germline V CDR1 and CDR2: PRHDT, FYEKMQ (reference sequence). V was pared by 8 bases and J by 1 base, with 17 bases of the junction left unmatched. The CDR3 length is 18 residues. CDR3 DNA: TGTGCCAGCGCTCCTGCGGGGGGAGTAGCCGTCGGCACAGATACGCAGTATTTT. This translates into CASAPAGGVAVGTDTQYF.